Listed here are 13 T cell receptor beta chains from one sample, sequenced in a study of T cell responses to AZD1222 COVID-19 vaccine. Some clones are missing from TCRdb's copy, which holds only in-frame ones; the method was immunoSEQ multiplex PCR. The sample lists tens of thousands of clones, roughly 90% occurring once. Sequencing was performed on peripheral blood, taken 28 days after the second AZD1222 dose. The source of these receptors is an adult who received the AZD1222 COVID-19 vaccine.

V usage is TRBV6-1 and J usage is TRBJ2-2, with unresolved D. From germline, CDR1 is MNHNS and CDR2 SASEGT. This CDR3 has 13 amino acids. Trimming stripped 2 bases from V and 5 bases from J, with 6 bases between. CDR3 nucleotides: TGTGCCAGCAGTGAATTGGCGACCGGGGAGCTGTTTTTT. It is translated as CASSELATGELFF.

This rearrangement joins TRBV4-3 to TRBJ2-3, with 8 bases that match TRBD2. From germline, CDR1 is LGHNA and CDR2 YSLEER. The junction had 10 bases not matched to a gene; V was cut back by 1 base and J by 4 bases. This CDR3 comprises 17 residues. The DNA of the CDR3 is TGCGCCAGCAGCCAAGCGAACCCGGGACTAGTGGCAGATACGCAGTATTTT. Encoded protein: CASSQANPGLVADTQYF.

This clone was seen a few times. The chain carries TRBV5-4 and TRBJ2-1; 7 nucleotides match TRBD2. Germline lookup yields CDR1 SGHNT and CDR2 YYREEE (reference sequence). The CDR3 is 15 residues long. Losses at the gene ends were 4 bases for V and 7 bases for J; bases not matched to a gene: 11. Here the CDR3 reads CASSPPSSGGNEQFF. CDR3 sequence (DNA): TGTGCCAGCAGCCCTCCGAGCTCGGGGGGAAATGAGCAGTTCTTC.

This clone was detected once. The rearrangement joins TRBV7-9 to TRBJ1-1; 8 positions match TRBD1. The CDR3 runs to 16 residues. Unmatched junction bases numbered 11, after V lost 6 bases and J lost 2 bases. Germline CDR1 SEHNR, CDR2 FQNEAQ (reference sequence). The CDR3 loop reads CASRSGTGRINTEAFF. CDR3 coding DNA: TGTGCCAGCAGATCCGGGACAGGCAGGATTAACACTGAAGCTTTCTTT.

Note on this clone: In the same sample, other DNA sequences code for this CDR3. This sequence joins TRBV5-6 and TRBJ1-1; D is ambiguous. Germline V CDR1 and CDR2: SGHDT, YYEEEE. The CDR3 sequence is 14 residues long. V shed 1 base and J shed 1 base, with 8 bases lying between them. The CDR3 here is CASSLPGENTEAFF. The CDR3 region has the DNA TGTGCCAGCAGCTTGCCTGGGGAGAACACTGAAGCTTTCTTT. Using reference TRBV5-6 and TRBJ1-1 for the parts outside the CDR3, the full variable domain is DAGVTQSPTHLIKTRGQQVTLRCSPKSGHDTVSWYQQALGQGPQFIFQYYEEEERQRGNFPDRFSGHQFPNYSSELNVNALLLGDSALYLCASSLPGENTEAFFGQGTRLTVV.

The chain recombines TRBV5-1 with TRBJ2-1; the match to TRBD2 covers 12 bases. The CDR3 spans 18 residues. Germline V gene lookup returns CDR1 SGHRS and CDR2 YFSETQ. V was clipped by 4 bases and J by 3 bases; unmatched bases: 11. The CDR3 loop is CASSPGTSGYTLYNEQFF. CDR3 sequence (DNA): TGCGCCAGCAGCCCCGGGACTAGCGGGTATACCCTCTACAATGAGCAGTTCTTC.

This chain uses TRBV19 with TRBJ1-3, with no clear D. V lost 9 bases and J 4 bases, leaving 13 bases between the germline ends. Germline V lookup: CDR1 LNHDA, CDR2 SQIVND (reference sequence). The CDR3 has 13 amino acids. In DNA, the CDR3 is TGTGCCAGCACGGATTCGTACGGAAACACCATATATTTT. Encoded protein: CASTDSYGNTIYF.

This clone appeared a single time. The CDR3 loop reads CASSQVEEADTQYF. As DNA, the CDR3 is TGTGCCAGCAGCCAAGTCGAGGAGGCAGATACGCAGTATTTT. The chain links TRBV14 to TRBJ2-3; D perhaps matches TRBD2 (5 bases). The CDR3 is 14 residues long. Between the trimmed V and J ends, which lost 1 base and 4 bases, there was a span of 9 bases. Germline CDR1 reads SGHDN; CDR2 reads FVKESK.

The genes are TRBV3-1 (or the pseudogene TRBV3-2) and TRBJ2-5; the D gene could be TRBD1 or TRBD2 (6 bases each). This CDR3 region has 17 residues. Per the germline V gene, CDR1 is LGHDT and CDR2 is YNNKEL (reference sequence). Trimming left V 2 bases short and J 2 bases short, with 18 bases between. Here the CDR3 DNA reads TGTGCCAGCAGCCAAACGTCTCTCGGGGGCGGGCAAGAGACCCAGTACTTC. As protein: CASSQTSLGGGQETQYF.

The chain joins TRBV2 to TRBJ1-1; 10 bases align to TRBD1. Germline CDR1 SNHLY, CDR2 FYNNEI. The CDR3 covers 14 residues. V lost 6 bases to trimming and J lost 4 bases; unmatched junction nucleotides: 5. CDR3 bases: TGTGCCAGCAGCCTGGGACAGGGGAGCACTGAAGCTTTCTTT. This encodes CASSLGQGSTEAFF.

In this sample, this clone turned up a few times. This chain uses TRBV9 with TRBJ2-3; TRBD2 matches 8 bases. The germline V gene encodes CDR1 SGDLS and CDR2 YYNGEE. CDR3 length equals 16 residues. V trimming: 4 bases; J trimming: 2 bases; junction bases outside the gene matches: 9. CDR3 DNA: TGTGCCAGCAGCACCCGAGCGGGAGTTGACACAGATACGCAGTATTTT. Residues: CASSTRAGVDTDTQYF.

This clone was found once. The chain uses TRBV21-1 and TRBJ2-5; TRBD2 is taken as the D call from the table, unchecked against the DNA. TRBV21-1 is marked as a pseudogene. The CDR3 runs 18 residues. The CDR3 sequence is CASSKGSSVPSRQETQYF. The CDR3 DNA is TGTGCCAGCAGCAAAGGATCTAGCGTTCCATCAAGGCAAGAGACCCAGTACTTC.

The chain employs TRBV5-4 and TRBJ2-7, with D unclear. The CDR3 totals 15 residues. The V gene's germline CDR1 is SGHNT and CDR2 YYREEE (reference sequence). Trimming cost V 2 bases and J 0 bases, with 12 bases left between them. The CDR3 bases are TGTGCCAGCAGCTTTTATCTAACGAGCTCCTACGAGCAGTACTTC. It is translated as CASSFYLTSSYEQYF.